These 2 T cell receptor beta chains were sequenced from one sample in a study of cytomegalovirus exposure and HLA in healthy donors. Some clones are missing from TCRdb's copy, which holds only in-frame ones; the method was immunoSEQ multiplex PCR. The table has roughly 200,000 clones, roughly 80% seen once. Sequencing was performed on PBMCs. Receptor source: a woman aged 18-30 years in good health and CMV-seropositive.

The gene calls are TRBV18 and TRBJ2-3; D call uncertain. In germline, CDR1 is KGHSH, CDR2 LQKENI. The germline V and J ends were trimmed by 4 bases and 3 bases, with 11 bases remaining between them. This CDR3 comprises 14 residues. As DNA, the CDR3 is TGTGCCAGCTCACGACTTTCAGCGACAGATACGCAGTATTTT. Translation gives CASSRLSATDTQYF.

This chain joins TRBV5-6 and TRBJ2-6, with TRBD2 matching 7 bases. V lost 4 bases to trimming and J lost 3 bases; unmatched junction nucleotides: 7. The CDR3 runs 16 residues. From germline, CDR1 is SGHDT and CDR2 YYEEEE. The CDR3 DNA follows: TGTGCCAGCAGCCCCCGGGGGGAAAATGGGGCCAACGTCCTGACTTTC. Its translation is CASSPRGENGANVLTF. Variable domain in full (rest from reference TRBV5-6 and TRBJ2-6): DAGVTQSPTHLIKTRGQQVTLRCSPKSGHDTVSWYQQALGQGPQFIFQYYEEEERQRGNFPDRFSGHQFPNYSSELNVNALLLGDSALYLCASSPRGENGANVLTFGAGSRLTVL.